A single sample is the source of the 19 T cell receptor beta chains below, sequenced in a study of blood T cell repertoires in COVID-19. The repertoire was sequenced with immunoSEQ multiplex PCR; TCRdb's copy has only in-frame clones and lacks some. This sample has some 500,000 clones, with more than 75% found just once. The sample consisted of PBMCs or T cells enriched from blood (not recorded which). These receptors all stem from a woman aged 40-49 years who had recovered from COVID-19.

Only a few counts were recorded for this clone. The rearrangement uses TRBV7-6 and TRBJ2-1; 9 bases are a match to TRBD2. V lost 3 bases, J lost 2 bases, and 8 bases stayed unmatched. The CDR3 has 17 amino acids. Germline V lookup: CDR1 SGHVS, CDR2 FNYEAQ. CDR3 sequence reads: CASSLLTSGNTYNEQFF. In DNA, the CDR3 is TGTGCCAGCAGCTTGCTGACTAGCGGCAACACCTACAATGAGCAGTTCTTC.

The chain carries TRBV11-2 and TRBJ2-3; TRBD2 matches at 7 bases. V lost 2 bases and J lost 6; bases outside the gene matches: 11. Germline lookup yields CDR1 SGHAT and CDR2 FQNNGV. This CDR3 is 16 amino acids long. CDR3 nucleotides: TGTGCCAGCAGCTTACCGCGGGGGAGTGGCGAGGATACGCAGTATTTT. It is translated as CASSLPRGSGEDTQYF.

This clone occurred a few times. The V gene is TRBV5-8, the J gene TRBJ1-4; no reliable D call. Germline CDR1 SGHTS, CDR2 YDEGEE. The CDR3 extends over 14 amino acids. Trimming took 2 bases from V and 5 from J, leaving 10 bases between them. DNA for the CDR3: TGTGCCAGCAGCTTAAACCACAAGAATGAAAAACTGTTTTTT. Amino acids: CASSLNHKNEKLFF.

This chain uses TRBV28 with TRBJ2-3; TRBD1 matches at 9 bases. The J segment lost 1 base and the V segment lost 5 bases, leaving 4 bases of the junction unmatched. This CDR3 contains 15 residues. The germline gives CDR1 MDHEN, CDR2 SYDVKM. CDR3 loop: CASSDRTGGTDTQYF. The DNA for the CDR3 is TGTGCCAGCAGTGATCGGACAGGGGGCACAGATACGCAGTATTTT.

This chain uses TRBV19 with TRBJ1-1; 8 nucleotides match TRBD1. The CDR3 length is 15 residues. Trimming removed 3 bases from V and 4 bases from J; junction bases left unmatched: 7. Germline assignment: CDR1 LNHDA and CDR2 SQIVND (reference sequence). CDR3 bases: TGTGCCAGTAGTATTGGGACAGGCTGGGGCACTGAAGCTTTCTTT. This sequence encodes CASSIGTGWGTEAFF.

The CDR3 region has the DNA TGTGCCAGCAGCTTAGTCTGGACAGGGAGTTCGGATACGCAGTATTTT. The encoded protein is CASSLVWTGSSDTQYF. V usage is TRBV7-8 and J usage is TRBJ2-3; the match to TRBD1 covers 8 bases. The CDR3 runs to 16 residues. Germline V CDR1 and CDR2: SGHVS, FQNEAQ. The J segment lost 6 bases and the V segment lost 1 base, leaving 9 bases of the junction unmatched.

The chain has TRBV7-9 and TRBJ2-5; D unresolved. The V gene lost 5 bases and the J gene lost 4 bases, with 17 bases spanning the gap. Germline V gene sequence: CDR1 SEHNR, CDR2 FQNEAQ (reference sequence). The CDR3 totals 15 residues. CDR3 loop: CASSQRSGQAETQYF. The CDR3, as DNA: TGTGCCAGCAGCCAACGAAGTGGGCAAGCAGAGACCCAGTACTTC.

V gene TRBV5-1 combines with J gene TRBJ1-2, with no clear D. With 0 bases removed from V and 6 bases from J, the gap between germline ends came to 12 bases. Germline V gene data show CDR1 as SGHRS and CDR2 as YFSETQ. There are 14 residues in the CDR3. The CDR3 DNA follows: TGCGCCAGCAGCTTGGTTGTCGGGATCGATGGCTACACCTTC. This encodes CASSLVVGIDGYTF.

The rearrangement uses TRBV19 and TRBJ2-7; 8 positions agree with TRBD2. From germline, CDR1 is LNHDA and CDR2 SQIVND (reference sequence). V shed 8 bases, J shed 6 bases, and the junction held 9 bases outside the gene matches. This CDR3 has 13 residues. The CDR3 DNA reads as TGTGCCAGTGCGGCTAGCGGGTCCCGCGAGCAGTACTTC. The encoded protein is CASAASGSREQYF.

CDR3 protein: CASSQDRGLGYEQYF. The CDR3 coding sequence is TGCGCCAGCAGCCAAGATAGGGGTTTAGGCTACGAGCAGTACTTC. The rearrangement joins TRBV4-1 to TRBJ2-7; possible D gene TRBD1, 5 bases. CDR3 length: 15 residues. The germline V gene has CDR1 MGHRA and CDR2 YSYEKL. V was shortened by 0 bases and J by 3 bases, with 12 bases between the two germline ends.

The chain couples TRBV6-2 or TRBV6-3 to TRBJ2-3; a weak D match, TRBD2 (6 bases). Deletions cut 6 bases from V and 0 bases from J, with 7 bases between. The germline V gene has CDR1 MNHEY and CDR2 SVGEGT. The length of the CDR3 is 13 residues. The CDR3 spells CASSSGSTDTQYF. The CDR3 DNA reads as TGTGCCAGCAGCAGCGGGAGCACAGATACGCAGTATTTT.

The chain employs TRBV6-2 or TRBV6-3 and TRBJ1-1; D is unresolved. The germline gives CDR1 MNHEY, CDR2 SVGEGT. CDR3 size: 14 residues. V was cut by 2 bases and J by 5 bases, with 12 bases left in between. CDR3 nucleotide sequence: TGTGCCAGCAGTTACATAACAGTTGGTACTGAAGCTTTCTTT. Translating it yields CASSYITVGTEAFF.

This chain uses TRBV2 with TRBJ2-3, with a weak D call TRBD1 (6 bases). The length of the CDR3 is 14 residues. In germline, CDR1 is SNHLY, CDR2 FYNNEI. V was trimmed by 10 bases and J by 0 bases, leaving 14 bases between them. CDR3 DNA: TGTGCCACCACCCCAGGGGCTAGCACAGATACGCAGTATTTT. Residues: CATTPGASTDTQYF.

CDR3 in amino acids: CASSYQGTNEKLFF. The CDR3 bases are TGTGCCAGCAGCTACCAGGGGACTAATGAAAAACTGTTTTTT. The chain links TRBV14 to TRBJ1-4, with a weak D call TRBD1 (6 bases). CDR1 and CDR2 from the germline V gene are SGHDN and FVKESK. Trimming removed 5 bases at V and 2 bases at J, with 9 bases between. There are 14 residues in the CDR3.

This clone was seen only once. The genes are TRBV9 and TRBJ1-1; D gene unclear. V lost 1 base to trimming and J lost 5 bases, with 9 bases between them. From germline, CDR1 is SGDLS and CDR2 YYNGEE. This CDR3 spans 13 amino acids. The CDR3 nucleotides are TGTGCCAGCAGCGTATCGGGAGGTACTGAAGCTTTCTTT. This encodes CASSVSGGTEAFF.

The chain is built from TRBV9 and TRBJ2-3; TRBD2 matches at 10 bases. Looked up from germline, CDR1 is SGDLS and CDR2 is YYNGEE. Germline trimming cut 3 bases from V and 5 bases from J; bases unmatched to any gene: 9. The CDR3 has 16 residues. This chain's CDR3 is CASSARIAGGVDTQYF. The CDR3 DNA sequence: TGTGCCAGCAGCGCTCGCATAGCGGGAGGAGTAGATACGCAGTATTTT.

This chain uses TRBV4-2 with TRBJ2-1; TRBD2 matches at 9 bases. Germline loops: CDR1 LGHNA, CDR2 YNFKEQ. This CDR3 region has 15 residues. V was clipped by 5 bases and J by 4 bases; unmatched bases: 6. CDR3 loop: CASSTPGLAYNEQFF. CDR3 nucleotide sequence: TGTGCCAGCAGCACACCGGGACTAGCATACAATGAGCAGTTCTTC.

This chain links TRBV7-9 with TRBJ1-1; D might be TRBD1 (5 bases). With 11 bases removed from V and 0 bases from J, the gap between germline ends came to 28 bases. The germline V gene encodes CDR1 SEHNR and CDR2 FQNEAQ (reference sequence). This CDR3 region has 18 residues. CDR3 DNA: TGTGCCGGGGGGGTCCCACCCAAAAAATCTGGGGTGAACACTGAAGCTTTCTTT. Residues: CAGGVPPKKSGVNTEAFF.

J is TRBJ2-3 and V is TRBV3-1 (or the pseudogene TRBV3-2); 13 positions match TRBD2. The CDR3 runs 17 residues. Germline-derived CDR1 and CDR2 are LGHDT and YNNKEL (reference sequence). V was clipped by 0 bases and J by 2 bases; unmatched bases: 2. The CDR3 DNA follows: TGTGCCAGCAGCCAAGAACTAGCGGGAGGGCCCACAGATACGCAGTATTTT. Translating it yields CASSQELAGGPTDTQYF.